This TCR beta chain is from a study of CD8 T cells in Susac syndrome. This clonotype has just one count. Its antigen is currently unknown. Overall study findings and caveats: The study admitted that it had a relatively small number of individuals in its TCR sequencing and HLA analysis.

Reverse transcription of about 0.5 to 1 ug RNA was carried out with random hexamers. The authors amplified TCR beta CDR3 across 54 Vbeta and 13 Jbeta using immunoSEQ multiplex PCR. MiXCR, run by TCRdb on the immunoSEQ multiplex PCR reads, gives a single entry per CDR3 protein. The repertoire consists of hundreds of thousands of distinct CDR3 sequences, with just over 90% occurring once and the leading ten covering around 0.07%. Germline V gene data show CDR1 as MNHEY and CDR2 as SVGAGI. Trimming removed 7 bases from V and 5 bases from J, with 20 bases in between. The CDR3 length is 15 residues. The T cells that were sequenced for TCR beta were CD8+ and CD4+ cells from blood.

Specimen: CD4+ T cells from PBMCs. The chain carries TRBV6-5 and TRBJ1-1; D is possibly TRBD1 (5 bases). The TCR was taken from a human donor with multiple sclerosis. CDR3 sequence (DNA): TGTGCCAGCACCCCCGGCATAGGGGCATGGACTGAAGCTTTCTTT. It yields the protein CASTPGIGAWTEAFF.